The sequence of this T cell receptor beta chain was determined in a study of Graves' ophthalmopathy and Graves' hyperthyroidism. Study-wide results and limits: The model achieved over 60% sensitivity and around 72% specificity for ophthalmopathy progression.

The table lists this clonotype with a few counts. Its antigen is unidentified. V shed 6 bases and J shed 4 bases, with 15 bases lying between them. The germline gives CDR1 SGHDN, CDR2 FVKESK. The CDR3 is 14 amino acids. Amplification from RNA transcripts yielded the TCR beta CDR3 regions. Second-round multiplex PCR came after first-round RT-PCR with HTBI primers. TCRdb re-called the multiplex PCR reads through MiXCR, storing one row per CDR3 protein. The repertoire consists of over a million distinct CDR3 sequences, with about two fifths occurring once and the leading ten covering around 10%. The V call is TRBV14, the J call TRBJ1-1, with D unclear. This receptor was obtained from an adult man with Graves' hyperthyroidism. The sequencing sample was made of peripheral blood or thyroid tissue (not recorded which). DNA for the CDR3: TGTGCCAGCAGATCCACTGGGAGGATCACTGAAGCTTTCTTT. Translated: CASRSTGRITEAFF.